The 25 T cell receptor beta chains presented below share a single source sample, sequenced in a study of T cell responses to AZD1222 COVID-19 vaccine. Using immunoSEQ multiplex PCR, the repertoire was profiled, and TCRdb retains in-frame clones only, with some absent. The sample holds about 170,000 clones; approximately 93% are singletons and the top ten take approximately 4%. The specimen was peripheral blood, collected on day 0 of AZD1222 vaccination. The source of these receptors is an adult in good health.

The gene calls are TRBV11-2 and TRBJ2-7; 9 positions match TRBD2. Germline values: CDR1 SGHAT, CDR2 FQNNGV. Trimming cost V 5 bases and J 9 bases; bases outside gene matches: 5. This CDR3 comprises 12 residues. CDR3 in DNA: TGTGCCAGCAGCGCGGGGGGGATGGCGCAGTACTTC. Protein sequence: CASSAGGMAQYF. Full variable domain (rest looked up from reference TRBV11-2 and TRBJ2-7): EAGVAQSPRYKIIEKRQSVAFWCNPISGHATLYWYQQILGQGPKLLIQFQNNGVVDDSQLPKDRFSAERLKGVDSTLKIQPAKLEDSAVYLCASSAGGMAQYFGPGTRLTVT.

The DNA of the CDR3 is TGTGCCAGCAGCTCCCTGAGCGGCAGGGGTTCACCCCTCCACTTT. This translates into CASSSLSGRGSPLHF. The chain has TRBV11-2 and TRBJ1-6, with TRBD1 as a possible D gene (6 bases). Germline V gene data show CDR1 as SGHAT and CDR2 as FQNNGV. The CDR3 covers 15 residues. Trimming cost V 4 bases and J 9 bases, with 16 bases left between them.

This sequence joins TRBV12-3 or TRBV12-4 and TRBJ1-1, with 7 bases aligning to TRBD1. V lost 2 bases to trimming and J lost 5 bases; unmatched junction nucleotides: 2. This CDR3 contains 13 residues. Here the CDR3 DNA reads TGTGCCAGCAGTTTAATCAGGGGGACTGAAGCTTTCTTT. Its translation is CASSLIRGTEAFF.

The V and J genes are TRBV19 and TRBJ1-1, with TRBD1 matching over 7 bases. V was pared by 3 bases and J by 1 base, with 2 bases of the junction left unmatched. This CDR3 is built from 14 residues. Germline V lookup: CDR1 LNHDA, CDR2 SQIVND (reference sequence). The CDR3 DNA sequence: TGTGCCAGTAGTATTACAGGGGCGAACACTGAAGCTTTCTTT. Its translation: CASSITGANTEAFF. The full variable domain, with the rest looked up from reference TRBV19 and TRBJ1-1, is DGGITQSPKYLFRKEGQNVTLSCEQNLNHDAMYWYRQDPGQGLRLIYYSQIVNDFQKGDIAEGYSVSREKKESFPLTVTSAQKNPTAFYLCASSITGANTEAFFGQGTRLTVV.

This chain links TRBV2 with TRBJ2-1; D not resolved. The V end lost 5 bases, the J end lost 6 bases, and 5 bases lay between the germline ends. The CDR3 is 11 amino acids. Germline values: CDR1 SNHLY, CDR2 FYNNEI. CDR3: CASSFLNEQFF. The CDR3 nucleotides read TGTGCCAGCAGTTTTCTCAATGAGCAGTTCTTC.

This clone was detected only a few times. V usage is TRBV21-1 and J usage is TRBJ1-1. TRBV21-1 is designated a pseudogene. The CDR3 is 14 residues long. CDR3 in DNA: TGTGCCAGCAGCAAAGAGGAGGGGAACACTGAAGCTTTCTTT. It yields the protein CASSKEEGNTEAFF.

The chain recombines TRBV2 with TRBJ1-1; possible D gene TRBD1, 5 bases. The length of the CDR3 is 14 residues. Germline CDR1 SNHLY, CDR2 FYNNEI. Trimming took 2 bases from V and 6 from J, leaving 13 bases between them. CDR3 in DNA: TGTGCCAGCAGTGAATCCGGAGGGACGGCTGAAGCTTTCTTT. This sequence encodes CASSESGGTAEAFF.

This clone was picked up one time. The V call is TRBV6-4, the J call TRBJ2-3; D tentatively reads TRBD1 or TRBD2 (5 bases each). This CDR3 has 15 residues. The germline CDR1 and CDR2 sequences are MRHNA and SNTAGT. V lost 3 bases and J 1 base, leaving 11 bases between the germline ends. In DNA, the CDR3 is TGTGCCAGCAGTGATGTCGGGGCAGGCACAGATACGCAGTATTTT. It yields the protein CASSDVGAGTDTQYF.

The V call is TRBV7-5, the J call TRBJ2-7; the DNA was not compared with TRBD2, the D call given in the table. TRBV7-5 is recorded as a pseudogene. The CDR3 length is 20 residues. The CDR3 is CVRSLRSRQTWRLDFYEQYF. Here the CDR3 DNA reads TGTGTCAGAAGCTTAAGATCTCGGCAGACCTGGAGGTTGGACTTCTACGAGCAGTACTTC.

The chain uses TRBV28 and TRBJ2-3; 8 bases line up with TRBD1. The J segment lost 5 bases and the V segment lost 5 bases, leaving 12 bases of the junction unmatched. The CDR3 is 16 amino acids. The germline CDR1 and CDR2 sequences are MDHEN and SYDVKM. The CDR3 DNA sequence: TGTGCCAGCAGTCCCCTGACAGGGGAAAAAGGAGATACGCAGTATTTT. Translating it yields CASSPLTGEKGDTQYF. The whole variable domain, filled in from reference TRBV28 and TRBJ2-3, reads DVKVTQSSRYLVKRTGEKVFLECVQDMDHENMFWYRQDPGLGLRLIYFSYDVKMKEKGDIPEGYSVSREKKERFSLILESASTNQTSMYLCASSPLTGEKGDTQYFGPGTRLTVL.

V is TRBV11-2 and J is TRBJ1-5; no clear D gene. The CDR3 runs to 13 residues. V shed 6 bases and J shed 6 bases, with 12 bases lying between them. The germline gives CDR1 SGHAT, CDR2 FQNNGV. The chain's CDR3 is CASSTWSAQPQHF. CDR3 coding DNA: TGTGCCAGCAGTACTTGGTCGGCTCAGCCCCAGCATTTT.

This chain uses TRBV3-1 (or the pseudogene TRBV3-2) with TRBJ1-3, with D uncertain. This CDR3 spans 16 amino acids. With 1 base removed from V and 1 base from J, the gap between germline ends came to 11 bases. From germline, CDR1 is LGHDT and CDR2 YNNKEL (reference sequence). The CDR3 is CASSQGFGVSGNTIYF. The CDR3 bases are TGTGCCAGCAGCCAAGGGTTTGGGGTTTCTGGAAACACCATATATTTT.

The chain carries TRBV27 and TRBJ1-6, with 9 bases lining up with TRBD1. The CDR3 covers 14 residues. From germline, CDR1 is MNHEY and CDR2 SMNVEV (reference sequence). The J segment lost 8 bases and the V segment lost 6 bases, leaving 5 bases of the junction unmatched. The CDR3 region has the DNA TGTGCCAGCAGAATACAGGGGGCTGATTCACCCCTCCACTTT. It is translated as CASRIQGADSPLHF.

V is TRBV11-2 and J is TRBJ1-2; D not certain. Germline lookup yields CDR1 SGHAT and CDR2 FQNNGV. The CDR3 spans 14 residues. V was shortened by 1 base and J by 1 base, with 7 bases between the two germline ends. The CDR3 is CASSLGWSNYGYTF. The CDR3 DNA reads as TGTGCCAGCAGCTTAGGTTGGAGTAACTATGGCTACACCTTC.

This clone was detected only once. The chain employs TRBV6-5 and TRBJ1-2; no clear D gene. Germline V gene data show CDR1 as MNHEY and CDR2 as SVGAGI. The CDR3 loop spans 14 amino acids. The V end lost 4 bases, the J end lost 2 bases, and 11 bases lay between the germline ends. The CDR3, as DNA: TGTGCCAGCAGTTCCGTCGCAGACAACTATGGCTACACCTTC. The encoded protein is CASSSVADNYGYTF.

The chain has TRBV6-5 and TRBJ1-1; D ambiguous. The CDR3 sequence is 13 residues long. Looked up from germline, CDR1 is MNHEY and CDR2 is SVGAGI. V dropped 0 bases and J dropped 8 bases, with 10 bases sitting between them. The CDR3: CASSYSRLGEAFF. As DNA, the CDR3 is TGTGCCAGCAGTTACTCCCGACTAGGCGAAGCTTTCTTT.

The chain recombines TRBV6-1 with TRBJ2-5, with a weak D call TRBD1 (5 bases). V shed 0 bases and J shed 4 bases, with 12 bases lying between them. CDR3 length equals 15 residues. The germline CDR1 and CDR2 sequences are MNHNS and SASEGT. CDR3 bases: TGTGCCAGCAGTGAAGCGGGGTATAGGGGAGAGACCCAGTACTTC. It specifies CASSEAGYRGETQYF.

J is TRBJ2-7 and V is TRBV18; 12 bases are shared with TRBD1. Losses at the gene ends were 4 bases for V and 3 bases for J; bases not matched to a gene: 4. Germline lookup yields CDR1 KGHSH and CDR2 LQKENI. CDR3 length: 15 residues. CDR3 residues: CASSLGTGGFYEQYF. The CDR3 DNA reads TGTGCCAGCTCACTCGGGACAGGGGGCTTCTACGAGCAGTACTTC.

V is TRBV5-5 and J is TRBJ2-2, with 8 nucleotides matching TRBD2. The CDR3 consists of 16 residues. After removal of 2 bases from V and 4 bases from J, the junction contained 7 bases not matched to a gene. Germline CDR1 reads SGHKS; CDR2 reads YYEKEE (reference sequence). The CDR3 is CASSFGSGSITGELFF. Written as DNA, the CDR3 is TGTGCCAGCAGCTTCGGGAGCGGGAGTATCACCGGGGAGCTGTTTTTT.

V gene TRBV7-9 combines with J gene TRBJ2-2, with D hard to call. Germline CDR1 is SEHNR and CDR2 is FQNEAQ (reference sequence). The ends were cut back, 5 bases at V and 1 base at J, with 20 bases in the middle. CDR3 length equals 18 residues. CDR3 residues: CASSPLGKGPGNTGELFF. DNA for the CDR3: TGTGCCAGCAGCCCCCTTGGTAAAGGCCCGGGGAACACCGGGGAGCTGTTTTTT. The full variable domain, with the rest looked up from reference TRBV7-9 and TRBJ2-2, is DTGVSQNPRHKITKRGQNVTFRCDPISEHNRLYWYRQTLGQGPEFLTYFQNEAQLEKSRLLSDRFSAERPKGSFSTLEIQRTEQGDSAMYLCASSPLGKGPGNTGELFFGEGSRLTVL.

For the CDR3, the DNA is TGTGCCAGCAGGTCCAGGTTGAACACTGAAGCTTTCTTT. This translates into CASRSRLNTEAFF. This chain joins TRBV12-3 or TRBV12-4 and TRBJ1-1; D not resolved. The CDR3 length is 13 residues. V gave up 6 bases and J gave up 0 bases, with 8 bases separating them.

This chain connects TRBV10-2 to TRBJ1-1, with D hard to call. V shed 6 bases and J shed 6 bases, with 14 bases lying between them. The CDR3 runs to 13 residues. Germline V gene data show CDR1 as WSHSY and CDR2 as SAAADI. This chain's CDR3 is CASSVGVLPEAFF. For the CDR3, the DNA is TGCGCCAGCAGCGTCGGGGTGCTTCCTGAAGCTTTCTTT.

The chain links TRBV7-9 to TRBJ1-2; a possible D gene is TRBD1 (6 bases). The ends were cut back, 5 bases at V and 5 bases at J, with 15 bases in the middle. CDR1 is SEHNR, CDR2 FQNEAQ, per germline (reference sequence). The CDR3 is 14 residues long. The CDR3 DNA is TGTGCCAGCAGCATAGGGACAAGCGATTATGGCTACACCTTC. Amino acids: CASSIGTSDYGYTF.

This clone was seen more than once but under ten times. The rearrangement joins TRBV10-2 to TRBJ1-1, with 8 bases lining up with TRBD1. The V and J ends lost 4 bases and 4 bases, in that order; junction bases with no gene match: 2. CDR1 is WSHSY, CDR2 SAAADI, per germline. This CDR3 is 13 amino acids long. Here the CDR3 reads CASSVTGGTEAFF. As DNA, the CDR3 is TGCGCCAGCAGTGTAACAGGGGGCACTGAAGCTTTCTTT.

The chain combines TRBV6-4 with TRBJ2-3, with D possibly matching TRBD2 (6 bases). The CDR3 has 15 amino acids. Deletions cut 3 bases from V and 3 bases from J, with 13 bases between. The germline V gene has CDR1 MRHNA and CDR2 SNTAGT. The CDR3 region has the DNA TGTGCCAGCAGTGAGAGGACCGGGAGTACAGATACGCAGTATTTT. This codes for CASSERTGSTDTQYF.